These 9 T cell receptor beta chains originate from one sample sequenced in a study of OX40 agonist ivuxolimab in advanced cancers. Sequencing used immunoSEQ multiplex PCR; TCRdb keeps in-frame clones, though not all of them. The table lists about 15,000 clones, just over 70% of them singletons. Here the sequenced sample was CD4+ or CD8+ T cells sorted from blood, taken in a trial of the OX40 agonist ivuxolimab. The receptors shown here come from an adult with an advanced solid tumor such as melanoma, head and neck, liver or kidney cancer.

This chain links TRBV5-1 with TRBJ2-4; weak D call: TRBD2 (6 bases). The germline CDR1 and CDR2 sequences are SGHRS and YFSETQ. The length of the CDR3 is 19 residues. The V and J ends lost 5 bases and 2 bases respectively, with 26 bases between them. This CDR3 is CASSPLASGGGGTKNIQYF. In DNA, the CDR3 is TGCGCCAGCAGTCCACTAGCATCCGGCGGCGGCGGGACCAAAAACATTCAGTACTTC.

This clone has just a few counts. This chain joins TRBV5-8 and TRBJ2-5; D call uncertain. CDR3 length: 14 amino acids. V was shortened by 1 base and J by 3 bases, with 10 bases between the two germline ends. Germline V CDR1 and CDR2: SGHTS, YDEGEE. The CDR3 sequence: CASSLPGTEETQYF. CDR3 DNA: TGTGCCAGCAGCTTGCCGGGCACCGAAGAGACCCAGTACTTC.

The sample holds one count of this clone. The chain joins TRBV2 to TRBJ1-6; D not certain. The CDR3 consists of 13 residues. Trimming left V 10 bases short and J 3 bases short, with 10 bases between. CDR1 and CDR2 from the germline V gene are SNHLY and FYNNEI. DNA of the CDR3: TGTGCCATCACTGGCATCTATAATTCACCCCTCCACTTT. Its protein is CAITGIYNSPLHF.

CDR3 DNA sequence: TGTGCCAGCAGCTTTACTGATTCCTACAATGAGCAGTTCTTC. Protein sequence: CASSFTDSYNEQFF. The chain is built from TRBV5-6 and TRBJ2-1, with D unresolved. This CDR3 comprises 14 residues. Trimming left V 2 bases short and J 1 base short, with 7 bases between. Germline CDR1 reads SGHDT; CDR2 reads YYEEEE.

This clone was picked up one time. V usage is TRBV10-3 and J usage is TRBJ2-7; 7 nucleotides agree with TRBD1. Germline V gives CDR1 ENHRY, CDR2 SYGVKD. This CDR3 comprises 14 residues. The ends lost 5 bases at V and 1 base at J; junction bases unmatched: 5. CDR3 region: CAISRTGLSYEQYF. CDR3 sequence (DNA): TGTGCCATCAGTAGGACAGGCTTATCCTACGAGCAGTACTTC.

This chain connects TRBV4-1 to TRBJ2-7, with D perhaps TRBD2 (7 bases). In germline, CDR1 is MGHRA, CDR2 YSYEKL. V lost 0 bases and J lost 2, with 20 bases in between. The CDR3 is 18 amino acids. Here the CDR3 DNA reads TGCGCCAGCAGCCAAGATTGGGGAGGGGGAACAGGAGCCTACGAGCAGTACTTC. This codes for CASSQDWGGGTGAYEQYF.

The rearrangement links TRBV19 to TRBJ1-2; D call uncertain. The CDR3 loop spans 15 amino acids. Germline V CDR1 and CDR2: LNHDA, SQIVND (reference sequence). Trimming shortened V by 1 base and J by 4 bases, and 13 bases separated the two germline ends. The CDR3 DNA is TGTGCCAGTAGTATAGGGTCACCCACGGCCTATGGCTACACCTTC. Translated: CASSIGSPTAYGYTF.

J is TRBJ2-1 and V is TRBV29-1; D is unclear. V lost 4 bases to trimming and J lost 6 bases, with 13 bases between them. The V gene's germline CDR1 is SQVTM and CDR2 ANQGSEA. CDR3 length: 13 amino acids. CDR3 in amino acids: CSVVGVPANEQFF. DNA of the CDR3: TGCAGCGTTGTTGGCGTCCCCGCCAATGAGCAGTTCTTC.

This clone came up many times. The chain links TRBV7-9 to TRBJ1-3, with D unresolved. The V end was cut by 5 bases, the J end by 4 bases, with 18 bases between. Germline CDR1 is SEHNR and CDR2 is FQNEAQ (reference sequence). The CDR3 loop spans 16 amino acids. The CDR3 nucleotides are TGTGCCAGCAGCCTCTCGGAATCCGGTTACGGAAACACCATATATTTT. It yields the protein CASSLSESGYGNTIYF.